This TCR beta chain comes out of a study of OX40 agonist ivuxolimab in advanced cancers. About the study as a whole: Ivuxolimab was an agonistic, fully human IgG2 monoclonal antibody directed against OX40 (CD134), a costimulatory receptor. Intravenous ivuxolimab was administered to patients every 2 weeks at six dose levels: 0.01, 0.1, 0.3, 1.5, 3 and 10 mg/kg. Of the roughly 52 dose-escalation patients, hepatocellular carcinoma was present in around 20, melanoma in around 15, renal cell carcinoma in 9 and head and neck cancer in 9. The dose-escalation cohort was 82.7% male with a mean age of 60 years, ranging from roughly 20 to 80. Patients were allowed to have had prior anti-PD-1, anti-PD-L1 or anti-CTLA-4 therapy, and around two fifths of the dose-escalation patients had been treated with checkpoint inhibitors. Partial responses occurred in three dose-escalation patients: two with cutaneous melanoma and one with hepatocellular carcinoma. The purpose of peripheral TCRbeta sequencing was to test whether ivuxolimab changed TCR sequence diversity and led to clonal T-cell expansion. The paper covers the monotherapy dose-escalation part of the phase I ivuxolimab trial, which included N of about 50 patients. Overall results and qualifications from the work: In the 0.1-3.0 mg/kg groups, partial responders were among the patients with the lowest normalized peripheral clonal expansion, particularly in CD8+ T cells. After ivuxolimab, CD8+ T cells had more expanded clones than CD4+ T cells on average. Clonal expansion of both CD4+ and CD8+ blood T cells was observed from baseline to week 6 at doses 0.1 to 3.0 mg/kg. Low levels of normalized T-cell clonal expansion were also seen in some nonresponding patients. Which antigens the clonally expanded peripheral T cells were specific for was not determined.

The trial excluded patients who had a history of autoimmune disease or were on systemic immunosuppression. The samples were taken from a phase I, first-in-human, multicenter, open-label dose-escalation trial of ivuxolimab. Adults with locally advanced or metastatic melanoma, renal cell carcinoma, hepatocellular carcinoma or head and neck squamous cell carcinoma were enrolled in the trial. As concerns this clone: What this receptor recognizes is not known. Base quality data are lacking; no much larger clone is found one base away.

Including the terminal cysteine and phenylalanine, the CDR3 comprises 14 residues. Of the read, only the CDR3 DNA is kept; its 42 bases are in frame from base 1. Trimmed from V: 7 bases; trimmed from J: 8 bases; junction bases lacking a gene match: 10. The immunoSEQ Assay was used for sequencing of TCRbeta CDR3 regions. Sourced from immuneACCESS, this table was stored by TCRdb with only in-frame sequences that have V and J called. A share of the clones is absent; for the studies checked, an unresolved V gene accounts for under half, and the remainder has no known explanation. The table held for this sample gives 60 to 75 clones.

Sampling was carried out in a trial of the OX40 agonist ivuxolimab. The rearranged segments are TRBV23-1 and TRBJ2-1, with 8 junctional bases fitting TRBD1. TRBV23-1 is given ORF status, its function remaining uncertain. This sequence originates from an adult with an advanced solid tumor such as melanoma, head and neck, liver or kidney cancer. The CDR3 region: CASIPDDRGDEQFF. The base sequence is TGCGCCAGCATCCCCGACGACAGGGGCGATGAGCAGTTCTTC.